The source of this T cell receptor (beta chain) is a study of T cells in Graves' hyperthyroidism and ophthalmopathy. With V trimmed by 0 bases and J by 4 bases, 5 bases remained unmatched. This CDR3 spans 15 amino acids. Germline V gene data show CDR1 as SGHDN and CDR2 as FVKESK. Study-level results: In the blood, most expanded thyroid clonotypes above 0.001 appeared as well.

The CDR3 regions of TCR beta were amplified from RNA transcripts. The TCR CDR3 was amplified in a first-round RT-PCR using the HTBI primer set. One entry per CDR3 protein, called by TCRdb with MiXCR from the multiplex PCR reads. The repertoire has 500,000 to 600,000 distinct CDR3 sequences, around 45% of them found once; the top ten carry under 20%. Reasons for excluding patients were uncontrolled infection, other autoimmune disease, pregnancy or lactation. Used for diagnoses were clinical symptoms, serum thyroxine and TRAb, thyroid ultrasound and orbital computed tomography. Ten or more counts support this clonotype. Its antigen is not identified.

The chain is built from TRBV14 and TRBJ2-7; TRBD2 aligns across 8 bases. The sample comprised peripheral blood or thyroid tissue (not recorded which). The source of this sequence is an adult woman with Graves' disease, either hyperthyroidism or ophthalmopathy (not recorded which). CDR3 nucleotides: TGTGCCAGCAGCCAAGACGGGACTAGACGGTACGAGCAGTACTTC. It codes for CASSQDGTRRYEQYF.